The 17 T cell receptor beta chains below all came from one sample that was sequenced in a study of cytomegalovirus exposure and HLA in healthy donors. The PCR employed 60 Vbeta primers together with 13 Jbeta primers. Assay: immunoSEQ multiplex PCR; the TCRdb copy retains only in-frame clones and omits some. The sample has around 180,000 clones, about four fifths seen once. Input material: PBMCs. All receptors derive from a woman aged 30 to 39 in good health and CMV-seropositive.

This chain connects TRBV9 to TRBJ2-1; tentative D call: TRBD1 (6 bases). CDR1 and CDR2 from the germline V gene are SGDLS and YYNGEE. Trimming removed 3 bases from V and 6 bases from J, with 16 bases in between. CDR3 length: 15 amino acids. CDR3 DNA: TGTGCCAGCAGCGGGGGGCGAGGACAAGGCAATGAGCAGTTCTTC. Translation gives CASSGGRGQGNEQFF.

J is TRBJ2-1 and V is TRBV29-1, with a weak D call TRBD2 (5 bases). CDR1 and CDR2 (germline): SQVTM, ANQGSEA. Trimming left V 4 bases short and J 11 bases short, with 12 bases between. The CDR3 is 11 amino acids. The CDR3 nucleotides read TGCAGCGTTGTAAGCGGCTACCAGCAGTTCTTC. This codes for CSVVSGYQQFF.

The chain carries TRBV5-1 and TRBJ2-1, with D hard to call. Germline V gene data show CDR1 as SGHRS and CDR2 as YFSETQ. The V end was cut by 0 bases, the J end by 4 bases, with 11 bases between. This CDR3 is built from 15 residues. The CDR3 sequence: CASSLVNSLYNEQFF. CDR3 nucleotide sequence: TGCGCCAGCAGCTTGGTGAACAGTTTGTACAATGAGCAGTTCTTC.

The CDR3 here is CASSIFRNTEAFF. The CDR3 nucleotides are TGTGCCAGCAGCATCTTCAGGAACACTGAAGCTTTCTTT. The gene calls are TRBV5-6 and TRBJ1-1, with D unresolved. The V gene lost 4 bases and the J gene lost 1 base, with 8 bases spanning the gap. This CDR3 region has 13 residues. CDR1 and CDR2 from the germline V gene are SGHDT and YYEEEE.

The V call is TRBV4-1, the J call TRBJ1-2; D is perhaps TRBD1 (5 bases). With 1 base removed from V and 4 bases from J, the gap between germline ends came to 7 bases. The CDR3 runs 13 residues. The germline V gene has CDR1 MGHRA and CDR2 YSYEKL. The CDR3 sequence is CASSQGQTYGYTF. The CDR3 DNA follows: TGCGCCAGCAGCCAAGGACAGACCTATGGCTACACCTTC.

This chain joins TRBV6-1 and TRBJ2-5; no reliable D call. The CDR3 loop spans 13 amino acids. Trimming took off 6 bases at V and 0 bases at J, with 8 bases between the two ends. Germline CDR1 MNHNS, CDR2 SASEGT. CDR3 DNA sequence: TGTGCCAGCAGGACTCAGAACCAAGAGACCCAGTACTTC. The encoded protein is CASRTQNQETQYF.

The chain uses TRBV5-1 and TRBJ1-1; D gene ambiguous. Per the germline V gene, CDR1 is SGHRS and CDR2 is YFSETQ. This CDR3 spans 14 amino acids. V was cut by 0 bases and J by 4 bases, with 10 bases left in between. CDR3 DNA: TGCGCCAGCAGCTTGGAAGGCGCGGGCACTGAAGCTTTCTTT. The encoded protein is CASSLEGAGTEAFF.

The chain employs TRBV6-5 and TRBJ1-3; D call uncertain. Germline CDR1 reads MNHEY; CDR2 reads SVGAGI. V lost 7 bases and J lost 0, with 13 bases in between. The CDR3 length is 15 residues. This CDR3 is CASTRVSHSGNTIYF. CDR3 DNA sequence: TGTGCCAGCACCCGGGTCTCCCACTCTGGAAACACCATATATTTT.

The chain links TRBV6-4 to TRBJ1-5; 9 nucleotides align to TRBD1. CDR1 and CDR2 from the germline V gene are MRHNA and SNTAGT. The junction had 8 bases not matched to a gene; V was cut back by 4 bases and J by 7 bases. This CDR3 is 15 amino acids long. For the CDR3, the DNA is TGTGCCAGCAGTGGTTCGGCAGGACAGGGGCAGCCCCAGCATTTT. As protein: CASSGSAGQGQPQHF.

The V call is TRBV11-3, the J call TRBJ2-3; 12 nucleotides match TRBD2. CDR1 is SGHNT, CDR2 YENEEA, per germline. Germline trimming cut 5 bases from V and 5 bases from J; bases unmatched to any gene: 8. The CDR3 is 16 amino acids. CDR3 region: CASSTKLAGGRDTQYF. CDR3 DNA sequence: TGTGCCAGCAGCACCAAGCTAGCGGGGGGGCGAGATACGCAGTATTTT.

The V and J genes are TRBV5-1 and TRBJ2-3, with a tentative D call TRBD1 (6 bases). Per germline, CDR1 SGHRS and CDR2 YFSETQ. The CDR3 runs to 15 residues. Trimming stripped 4 bases from V and 1 base from J, with 13 bases between. The CDR3 here is CASSAGVRGTDTQYF. In nucleotides, the CDR3 is TGCGCCAGCAGCGCAGGGGTCAGAGGCACAGATACGCAGTATTTT. The variable domain in full, with the rest retrieved from reference TRBV5-1 and TRBJ2-3, is KAGVTQTPRYLIKTRGQQVTLSCSPISGHRSVSWYQQTPGQGLQFLFEYFSETQRNKGNFPGRFSGRQFSNSRSEMNVSTLELGDSALYLCASSAGVRGTDTQYFGPGTRLTVL.

The V and J genes are TRBV6-5 and TRBJ2-7; a weak D match, TRBD2 (5 bases). Germline V lookup: CDR1 MNHEY, CDR2 SVGAGI. V lost 7 bases and J 0 bases, leaving 16 bases between the germline ends. The CDR3 covers 15 residues. CDR3 coding DNA: TGTGCCAGCACCCTATGGGGAGCTGACTCCTACGAGCAGTACTTC. It yields the protein CASTLWGADSYEQYF.

V usage is TRBV19 and J usage is TRBJ2-5, with 10 nucleotides matching TRBD1. Germline lookup yields CDR1 LNHDA and CDR2 SQIVND (reference sequence). The length of the CDR3 is 11 residues. In DNA form, the CDR3 reads TGTGGAGGGACAGGGGTGGAGACCCAGTACTTC. This sequence encodes CGGTGVETQYF. Together with reference TRBV19 and TRBJ2-5, the CDR3 gives the full variable domain: DGGITQSPKYLFRKEGQNVTLSCEQNLNHDAMYWYRQDPGQGLRLIYYSQIVNDFQKGDIAEGYSVSREKKESFPLTVTSAQKNPTAFYLCGGTGVETQYFGPGTRLLVL.

The chain has TRBV5-6 and TRBJ1-6, with D possibly TRBD1 on 6 matching bases. This CDR3 region has 15 residues. Germline-derived CDR1 and CDR2 are SGHDT and YYEEEE. Trimming cost V 0 bases and J 7 bases, with 11 bases left between them. CDR3 coding DNA: TGTGCCAGCAGCTTGGGGGCAGGGGTAAATTCACCCCTCCACTTT. It yields the protein CASSLGAGVNSPLHF. The full variable domain, completed using reference TRBV5-6 and TRBJ1-6, is DAGVTQSPTHLIKTRGQQVTLRCSPKSGHDTVSWYQQALGQGPQFIFQYYEEEERQRGNFPDRFSGHQFPNYSSELNVNALLLGDSALYLCASSLGAGVNSPLHFGNGTRLTVT.

This clone has just one count. One end of the junction fails to match germline, which may point to a read error. The chain uses TRBV7-9 and TRBJ1-2; 9 bases map to TRBD1. The CDR3 runs 16 residues. From germline, CDR1 is SEHNR and CDR2 FQNEAQ (reference sequence). The chain's CDR3 is CSSSSQGASFYYGYTF. DNA of the CDR3: TGTTCCAGCAGCTCACAGGGGGCGAGTTTCTACTATGGCTACACCTTC.

J is TRBJ2-7 and V is TRBV6-5; 8 nucleotides match TRBD2. CDR3 size: 14 residues. CDR1 is MNHEY, CDR2 SVGAGI, per germline. Trimming cost V 1 base and J 5 bases; bases outside gene matches: 4. The CDR3 here is CASSYFPTSDEQYF. The CDR3 DNA follows: TGTGCCAGCAGTTACTTCCCGACTAGCGACGAGCAGTACTTC.

This clone was observed once. The genes are TRBV9 and TRBJ2-7; 7 positions match TRBD2. The CDR3 has 15 amino acids. The V segment lost 0 bases and the J segment 3 bases; nucleotides outside the gene matches: 6. Germline loops: CDR1 SGDLS, CDR2 YYNGEE. The CDR3 DNA is TGTGCCAGCAGCGTAGGCGGGGGACCCGGCTACGAGCAGTACTTC. Its protein is CASSVGGGPGYEQYF.